These T cell receptor beta chains were read from a single sample in a study of regulatory dendritic cells for organ transplantation. Sequencing was performed with immunoSEQ multiplex PCR; in TCRdb, only in-frame clones are kept and a portion is missing. The table includes around 19,000 clones, 74% detected once. The sample was memory CD4+ T cells from blood. The receptors here all came from a human donor in good health. The CDR3 runs from the conserved cysteine through the conserved F or W. The D gene is left open where the match is weak. Clone size, where shown, is once, few, many, or a class for clones that have expanded.

size	D	V	J	CDR3	DNA
once	TRBD1	TRBV5-5	TRBJ1-1	CASSTSRQGTEAFF	TGTGCCAGCAGCACCAGTCGACAGGGCACTGAAGCTTTCTTT
-	TRBD2	TRBV5-1	TRBJ2-5	CASSLAGGGALETQYF	TGCGCCAGCAGCTTGGCTGGCGGGGGGGCCCTAGAGACCCAGTACTTC
-	-	TRBV19	TRBJ2-3	CASSPQGADTQYF	TGTGCCAGTAGCCCGCAGGGTGCAGATACGCAGTATTTT
-	-	TRBV7-2	TRBJ2-7	CASSLPPYEQYF	TGTGCCAGCAGCCTTCCCCCCTACGAGCAGTACTTC
-	TRBD2	TRBV5-4	TRBJ2-1	CASSLAGTNFYNEQFF	TGTGCCAGCAGCTTAGCCGGGACTAATTTTTACAATGAGCAGTTCTTC
-	TRBD2	TRBV9	TRBJ2-1	CASSVAGGSYNEQFF	TGTGCCAGCAGCGTAGCGGGGGGATCCTACAATGAGCAGTTCTTC
-	-	TRBV7-9	TRBJ1-1	CASREGRVGNTEAFF	TGTGCCAGCAGGGAGGGCAGGGTAGGGAACACTGAAGCTTTCTTT
-	-	TRBV4-2	TRBJ1-5	CASSQVGTRGEIKPQHF	TGTGCCAGCAGCCAAGTTGGTACCAGGGGCGAGATTAAGCCCCAGCATTTT
few	-	TRBV18	TRBJ2-1	CASSPRGAGYEQFF	TGTGCCAGCTCACCCCGCGGGGCGGGTTATGAGCAGTTCTTC
once	-	TRBV4-1	TRBJ2-7	CASSQGGGGEQYF	TGCGCCAGCAGCCAAGGAGGCGGAGGGGAGCAGTACTTC
-	-	TRBV28	TRBJ2-7	CASSQPGGSHEQYF	TGTGCCAGCAGTCAACCAGGAGGGTCCCACGAGCAGTACTTC
-	-	TRBV6-4	TRBJ2-2	CASSAGNTGELFF	TGTGCCAGCAGTGCAGGGAACACCGGGGAGCTGTTTTTT
-	TRBD1	TRBV7-2	TRBJ1-4	CASRDRDRANEKLFF	TGTGCCAGCAGGGACCGGGACAGGGCCAATGAAAAACTGTTTTTT
-	-	TRBV6-5	TRBJ1-1	CASSPPRGTGTEAFF	TGTGCCAGCAGTCCACCCAGGGGAACGGGCACTGAAGCTTTCTTT
-	TRBD1	TRBV5-6	TRBJ2-7	CASTNRQGEGLYF	TGTGCCAGCACTAACCGACAGGGGGAGGGTCTGTACTTC
few	-	TRBV4-1	TRBJ2-3	CASSLGVGGGLDTQYF	TGCGCCAGCAGCTTGGGGGTGGGAGGGGGTCTAGATACGCAGTATTTT
-	-	TRBV4-3	TRBJ2-6	CASSQGTVSSGANVLTF	TGCGCCAGCAGCCAAGGGACAGTGAGTTCTGGGGCCAACGTCCTGACTTTC
-	-	TRBV5-4	TRBJ1-2	CASSLEVGRDYGYTF	TGTGCCAGCAGCTTGGAAGTGGGGAGGGACTATGGCTACACCTTC
-	TRBD1	TRBV6-1	TRBJ2-2	CASSVSENRGGGELFF	TGTGCCAGCAGTGTATCGGAGAACAGGGGTGGCGGGGAGCTGTTTTTT
-	TRBD1	TRBV5-1	TRBJ1-2	CASSLGGDRNGYTF	TGCGCCAGCAGCTTGGGGGGGGACAGAAATGGCTACACCTTC
-	-	TRBV19	TRBJ1-5	CASSIGGTSNQPQHF	TGTGCCAGTAGTATAGGGGGCACAAGCAATCAGCCCCAGCATTTT
-	-	TRBV2	TRBJ2-3	CASRTGEGGGLAVTDTQYF	TGTGCCAGCAGGACCGGGGAGGGCGGGGGCCTTGCCGTCACAGATACGCAGTATTTT
-	-	TRBV7-2	TRBJ2-1	CASSLDGGAYNEQFF	TGTGCCAGCAGCTTAGACGGGGGAGCCTACAATGAGCAGTTCTTC
-	TRBD1	TRBV5-1	TRBJ2-7	CASSTGTGLTLYEQYF	TGCGCCAGCAGCACCGGGACAGGCCTCACCCTCTACGAGCAGTACTTC
-	-	TRBV6-1	TRBJ1-1	CASSDADRDKAFF	TGTGCCAGCAGTGATGCGGACCGGGACAAAGCTTTCTTT
-	-	TRBV6-4	TRBJ1-1	CASSGDTNTEAFF	TGTGCCAGCAGTGGGGACACTAACACTGAAGCTTTCTTT
few	TRBD2	TRBV4-2	TRBJ2-3	CASSSGLAGSDTQYF	TGTGCCAGCAGCTCAGGACTAGCGGGCTCAGATACGCAGTATTTT
-	TRBD1	TRBV6-5	TRBJ1-2	CASSYGDRNYGYTF	TGTGCCAGCAGTTACGGGGACAGGAACTATGGCTACACCTTC
-	-	TRBV5-5	TRBJ2-2	CASSLTPEGELFF	TGTGCCAGCAGCTTGACTCCCGAGGGGGAGCTGTTTTTT
-	TRBD2	TRBV7-9	TRBJ2-2	CAASGGASTGELFF	TGTGCCGCCTCCGGGGGGGCCTCCACCGGGGAGCTGTTTTTT
-	TRBD2	TRBV7-3	TRBJ2-1	CASSLQPGLAGGEQFF	TGTGCCAGCAGCTTACAGCCGGGACTAGCGGGGGGTGAGCAGTTCTTC
-	-	TRBV11-2	TRBJ1-1	CASSLESGGGEAFF	TGTGCCAGCAGCTTAGAGTCCGGGGGGGGTGAAGCTTTCTTT
-	-	TRBV18	TRBJ2-7	CASSPPGRRENEQYF	TGTGCCAGCTCACCACCGGGCAGGAGGGAAAACGAGCAGTACTTC
-	-	TRBV6-5	TRBJ1-5	CASSRTDSNQPQHF	TGTGCCAGCAGTCGGACAGATAGCAATCAGCCCCAGCATTTT
-	TRBD1	TRBV2	TRBJ2-2	CASRGVDRAGGELFF	TGTGCCAGCAGGGGGGTGGACAGGGCTGGCGGGGAGCTGTTTTTT
few	-	TRBV2	TRBJ1-6	CASRAGNSPLHF	TGTGCCAGCAGAGCAGGGAATTCACCCCTCCACTTT
few	-	TRBV7-2	TRBJ1-5	CASSLVIGPDQPQHF	TGTGCCAGCAGCTTAGTTATCGGTCCTGATCAGCCCCAGCATTTT
-	TRBD1	TRBV29-1	TRBJ2-1	CSVGTGGYNEQFF	TGCAGCGTTGGGACAGGGGGATACAATGAGCAGTTCTTC
few	-	TRBV19	TRBJ1-5	CASTEKLNGVDQPQHF	TGTGCCAGTACCGAGAAACTGAACGGGGTGGATCAGCCCCAGCATTTT
-	-	TRBV6-6	TRBJ1-4	CASSPGQSNEKLFF	TGTGCCAGCAGCCCCGGACAGAGCAATGAAAAACTGTTTTTT
-	-	TRBV11-2	TRBJ1-1	CASSPATGRNTEAFF	TGTGCCAGCAGCCCCGCGACGGGAAGGAACACTGAAGCTTTCTTT
-	-	TRBV6-6	TRBJ1-2	CASSKTDRRHGYTF	TGTGCCAGCAGTAAAACAGACAGAAGGCATGGCTACACCTTC
-	-	TRBV27	TRBJ1-4	CASSFYQGGNEKLFF	TGTGCCAGCAGTTTTTATCAGGGAGGTAATGAAAAACTGTTTTTT